One and the same sample provided the 25 T cell receptor beta chains below, sequenced in a study of T cell repertoires in cytomegalovirus infection. TCRdb ran MiXCR on the reads and lists one entry per CDR3 protein. This sample has 100,000 to 150,000 distinct CDR3 sequences, with about 24% found just once. These receptors are not linked to any known antigen. Sequenced input: PBMCs, sequenced either directly or after in vitro stimulation (not recorded which). The source is a human donor in good health (CMV status not recorded). Some clones in this sample may be carry-over from other donors' samples.

This clonotype was found many times. The chain joins TRBV6-2 or TRBV6-3 to TRBJ2-1, with TRBD2 matching 11 bases. The V segment lost 4 bases and the J segment 4 bases; nucleotides outside the gene matches: 0. Germline-derived CDR1 and CDR2 are MNHEY and SVGEGT. The CDR3 is made up of 14 amino acids. This chain's CDR3 is CASSWTSGYNEQFF. CDR3 sequence (DNA): TGTGCCAGCAGTTGGACTAGCGGGTACAATGAGCAGTTCTTC.

This clonotype was seen at least ten times. The chain carries TRBV7-9 and TRBJ1-1; 7 bases fit TRBD1. Unmatched junction bases numbered 12, after V lost 1 base and J lost 1 base. Germline V gene data show CDR1 as SEHNR and CDR2 as FQNEAQ (reference sequence). This CDR3 spans 18 amino acids. CDR3 residues: CASSLGVMTGRGNTEAFF. In nucleotides, the CDR3 is TGTGCCAGCAGCTTAGGGGTAATGACAGGGCGGGGGAACACTGAAGCTTTCTTT.

This clonotype was picked up many times. The gene calls are TRBV7-6 and TRBJ2-5; D possibly corresponds to TRBD2 (5 bases). The V gene lost 2 bases and the J gene lost 1 base, with 14 bases spanning the gap. The CDR3 sequence is 16 residues long. Germline CDR1 and CDR2: SGHVS and FNYEAQ. CDR3 sequence reads: CASSLNAGRAQETQYF. The CDR3 region has the DNA TGTGCCAGCAGCTTAAACGCGGGCAGAGCCCAAGAGACCCAGTACTTC.

The chain employs TRBV6-2 or TRBV6-3 and TRBJ2-7, with TRBD2 matching over 14 bases. CDR3 length: 13 amino acids. Germline V gives CDR1 MNHEY, CDR2 SVGEGT. After removal of 3 bases from V and 13 bases from J, the junction contained 5 bases not matched to a gene. CDR3: CASSYGTSGSNYV. Here the CDR3 DNA reads TGTGCCAGCAGTTATGGGACTAGCGGGAGCAACTACGTC.

This chain connects TRBV11-3 to TRBJ2-5; tentative D call: TRBD1 (6 bases). The CDR3 runs 17 residues. V was pared by 0 bases and J by 2 bases, with 16 bases between. Germline CDR1 reads SGHNT; CDR2 reads YENEEA. As DNA, the CDR3 is TGTGCCAGCAGCTTAGAAAGGTTTCTGACAGGACAAGAGACCCAGTACTTC. Its translation: CASSLERFLTGQETQYF.

This chain uses TRBV14 with TRBJ2-1; the D gene is possibly TRBD2 (6 bases). V lost 4 bases and J lost 7, with 17 bases in between. CDR1 is SGHDN and CDR2 is FVKESK in the germline V gene. CDR3 length: 15 amino acids. This CDR3 is CASSPVEGEVNEQFF. CDR3 coding DNA: TGTGCCAGCAGCCCGGTGGAGGGAGAGGTGAATGAGCAGTTCTTC.

This clonotype was found a few times. The V call is TRBV7-4, the J call TRBJ1-2; weak D call: TRBD1 (5 bases). This CDR3 is 14 amino acids long. The V gene lost 5 bases and the J gene lost 5 bases, with 15 bases spanning the gap. CDR1 SGHVT and CDR2 SQSDAQ come from the germline V gene. This CDR3 is CASSTWDDDYGYTF. CDR3 nucleotides: TGTGCCAGCAGCACTTGGGACGACGATTATGGCTACACCTTC.

This clonotype was seen many times. The V call is TRBV4-1, the J call TRBJ1-6, with 12 bases matching TRBD1. The germline CDR1 and CDR2 sequences are MGHRA and YSYEKL. The CDR3 sequence is 16 residues long. With V trimmed by 0 bases and J by 10 bases, 4 bases remained unmatched. The CDR3, as DNA: TGCGCCAGCAGCCAAGATGGGACAGGGGGCAAATCACCCCTCCACTTT. It yields the protein CASSQDGTGGKSPLHF.

Notes on this clonotype: At one end the junction does not follow the germline gene, possibly because of a read error. CDR3 coding DNA: TGTGCCAGCAGCTTATGGGGAACGAACACCGGGGAGCTGTTTTTT. Its protein product is CASSLWGTNTGELFF. The V and J genes are TRBV5-3 and TRBJ2-2; D ambiguous. TRBV5-3 is flagged as an ORF with uncertain function. This CDR3 comprises 15 residues.

This clonotype appeared many times. V gene TRBV7-8 combines with J gene TRBJ1-3, with 9 nucleotides matching TRBD1. The ends lost 3 bases at V and 4 bases at J; junction bases unmatched: 4. CDR3 length: 15 amino acids. Germline loops: CDR1 SGHVS, CDR2 FQNEAQ. The CDR3 DNA follows: TGTGCCAGCAGCTTGACAGGGGGATCAGGAAACACCATATATTTT. Translated, it gives CASSLTGGSGNTIYF.

The J gene is TRBJ2-3, the V gene TRBV20-1; D possibly corresponds to TRBD2 (5 bases). This CDR3 is 15 amino acids long. Germline CDR1 is DFQATT and CDR2 is SNEGSKA (reference sequence). V gave up 6 bases and J gave up 0 bases, with 16 bases separating them. The CDR3 DNA reads TGCAGTGCCACCCTGACTAAGTCTAGCACAGATACGCAGTATTTT. This sequence encodes CSATLTKSSTDTQYF.

A few counts support this clonotype. The chain links TRBV7-9 to TRBJ2-2, with D tentatively TRBD2 (6 bases). Trimming removed 2 bases from V and 5 bases from J, with 9 bases in between. CDR3 length equals 14 residues. Germline V gene data show CDR1 as SEHNR and CDR2 as FQNEAQ (reference sequence). For the CDR3, the DNA is TGTGCCAGCAGCTTACTAGCGAGAACCGGGGAGCTGTTTTTT. It translates to CASSLLARTGELFF.

The chain combines TRBV7-9 with TRBJ1-1; TRBD1 matches at 7 bases. Germline CDR1 is SEHNR and CDR2 is FQNEAQ (reference sequence). This CDR3 has 15 residues. J gave up 9 bases and V 4 bases, and 14 bases lay outside the gene matches. For the CDR3, the DNA is TGTGCCAGCAGCTATTTCGGGACAGTTGGGAATCAAGCTTTCTTT. This translates into CASSYFGTVGNQAFF.

The chain joins TRBV12-3 or TRBV12-4 to TRBJ2-5, with 7 bases identical to TRBD2. After removal of 6 bases from V and 5 bases from J, the junction contained 15 bases not matched to a gene. The CDR3 consists of 16 residues. The chain's CDR3 is CASSNTGEGFRETQYF. DNA for the CDR3: TGTGCCAGCAGCAACACCGGGGAGGGCTTTAGGGAGACCCAGTACTTC.

This clonotype was seen many times. This rearrangement joins TRBV7-9 to TRBJ2-7; no reliable D call. Germline lookup yields CDR1 SEHNR and CDR2 FQNEAQ (reference sequence). The CDR3 is 13 residues long. The V end was cut by 3 bases, the J end by 7 bases, with 13 bases between. The CDR3 nucleotides are TGTGCCAGCAGCTTTGAATCGGGTACGGAGCAGTACGTC. It codes for CASSFESGTEQYV.

The chain carries TRBV30 and TRBJ1-1; D call uncertain. The CDR3 loop spans 13 amino acids. Trimming stripped 2 bases from V and 4 bases from J, with 11 bases between. Per germline, CDR1 GTSNPN and CDR2 SVGIG (reference sequence). The CDR3 DNA follows: TGTGCCTGGAGTTGGCAGGTTGGCACTGAAGCTTTCTTT. Translation: CAWSWQVGTEAFF.

This clonotype was counted once. The V and J genes are TRBV7-2 and TRBJ2-1; D not resolved. Germline V lookup: CDR1 SGHTA, CDR2 FQGNSA. The CDR3 has 13 amino acids. V dropped 5 bases and J dropped 7 bases, with 12 bases sitting between them. DNA for the CDR3: TGTGCCAGCAGCCCCACTGGTACGAATGAGCAGTTCTTC. This translates into CASSPTGTNEQFF.

The V call is TRBV7-2, the J call TRBJ2-7, with D tentatively TRBD2 (6 bases). Trimming left V 3 bases short and J 4 bases short, with 16 bases between. This CDR3 region has 15 residues. Germline V lookup: CDR1 SGHTA, CDR2 FQGNSA. CDR3 residues: CASSLVATGEYEQYV. In DNA form, the CDR3 reads TGTGCCAGCAGCTTGGTAGCCACGGGAGAATACGAGCAGTACGTC.

The chain has TRBV7-9 and TRBJ2-1, with a weak D call TRBD2 (6 bases). Between the trimmed V and J ends, which lost 1 base and 2 bases, there was a span of 12 bases. The V gene's germline CDR1 is SEHNR and CDR2 FQNEAQ (reference sequence). The CDR3 has 16 residues. The CDR3 bases are TGTGCCAGCAGCTTAGAGAGCGGAGGGGCCTACAATGAGCAGTTCTTC. This translates into CASSLESGGAYNEQFF.

The chain joins TRBV6-5 to TRBJ2-1; D ambiguous. The CDR3 extends over 11 amino acids. The V gene's germline CDR1 is MNHEY and CDR2 SVGAGI. The V end was cut by 8 bases, the J end by 5 bases, with 7 bases between. DNA for the CDR3: TGTGCCAGCGCCCGAAACAATGAGCAGTTCTTC. Translating gives CASARNNEQFF.

This clonotype was seen only a few times. The CDR3 sequence is CASSTAQISLRGEEKLFF. Here the CDR3 DNA reads TGTGCCAGTAGTACCGCTCAGATATCCCTTCGGGGAGAGGAAAAACTGTTTTTT. The V call is TRBV19, the J call TRBJ1-4, with D uncertain. V was clipped by 4 bases and J by 8 bases, with 26 bases between them. Germline V gene sequence: CDR1 LNHDA, CDR2 SQIVND (reference sequence). The CDR3 consists of 18 residues.

This clonotype has just a few counts. The rearrangement links TRBV7-9 to TRBJ2-5; 8 bases map to TRBD1. After removal of 6 bases from V and 7 bases from J, the junction contained 10 bases not matched to a gene. Germline values: CDR1 SEHNR, CDR2 FQNEAQ (reference sequence). The CDR3 sequence is 14 residues long. The CDR3 DNA reads as TGTGCCAGCAGAACGGACAGGGAGGTTGGGACCCAGTACTTC. Translating gives CASRTDREVGTQYF.

A few counts support this clonotype. The chain is built from TRBV28 and TRBJ2-7; no firm D call. The CDR3 runs 19 residues. Trimming removed 1 base from V and 2 bases from J, with 24 bases in between. Per the germline V gene, CDR1 is MDHEN and CDR2 is SYDVKM. CDR3 sequence: CASSLLIHLGDPLTYEQYF. DNA for the CDR3: TGTGCCAGCAGTTTATTAATTCACCTTGGAGACCCTCTTACCTACGAGCAGTACTTC.

The CDR3 nucleotides read TGTGCCAGTAGTATGGGAGCAACTGAGACAGATACGCAGTATTTT. As protein: CASSMGATETDTQYF. This rearrangement joins TRBV19 to TRBJ2-3; a possible D gene is TRBD2 (5 bases). There are 15 residues in the CDR3. Trimming took off 3 bases at V and 3 bases at J, with 13 bases between the two ends. CDR1 LNHDA and CDR2 SQIVND come from the germline V gene (reference sequence).

This chain links TRBV19 with TRBJ1-1, with D possibly being TRBD1 (6 bases). The CDR3 runs to 15 residues. Between the trimmed V and J ends, which lost 6 bases and 11 bases, there was a span of 25 bases. Germline loops: CDR1 LNHDA, CDR2 SQIVND (reference sequence). CDR3 residues: CASRKGQQPSFGAFF. As DNA, the CDR3 is TGTGCCAGTAGAAAAGGACAGCAACCCTCCTTCGGGGCTTTCTTT.